What follows are 26 T cell receptor beta chains derived from one specimen sequenced in a study of graft-versus-host responses after intestinal transplantation. Produced via immunoSEQ multiplex PCR; TCRdb's table is partial and in-frame only. The table has 99,000 or so clones, more than 75% seen once. These receptors have no known antigen. This sample comprised unstimulated CD4+ T cells sorted from spleen or lymph node cells, obtained before intestinal transplant. These TCRs come from a human donor who received an intestinal transplant.

Comments on this clone: This sample includes further DNA sequences coding for the same CDR3. This chain joins TRBV21-1 and TRBJ1-5; no check of the table's D call, TRBD1, against the DNA was made. TRBV21-1 is designated a pseudogene. The CDR3 consists of 20 residues. The CDR3 nucleotides read TGTGCCAGCAGCAAAGATGTCCGATCCGGGACAGGGGCCCCTAATCAGCCCCAGCATTTT. As protein: CASSKDVRSGTGAPNQPQHF.

V and J are TRBV5-1 and TRBJ2-3, with TRBD1 as a possible D gene (5 bases). Germline V lookup: CDR1 SGHRS, CDR2 YFSETQ. This CDR3 contains 14 residues. V dropped 0 bases and J dropped 2 bases, with 7 bases sitting between them. CDR3 residues: CASSLGTSTDTQYF. The CDR3 region has the DNA TGCGCCAGCAGCTTGGGGACATCCACAGATACGCAGTATTTT.

This clone was recorded once. The chain joins TRBV5-1 to TRBJ2-1; 8 bases align to TRBD2. The V gene's germline CDR1 is SGHRS and CDR2 YFSETQ. This CDR3 contains 20 residues. V was pared by 4 bases and J by 10 bases, with 28 bases of the junction left unmatched. The CDR3 protein is CASSRTTGTGTRGLDSEQFF. CDR3 DNA: TGCGCCAGCAGCAGGACGACAGGCACCGGGACTAGAGGATTGGATTCAGAGCAGTTCTTC.

The J gene is TRBJ1-4, the V gene TRBV7-9; TRBD1 aligns across 8 bases. Germline trimming cut 4 bases from V and 13 bases from J; bases unmatched to any gene: 20. Germline assignment: CDR1 SEHNR and CDR2 FQNEAQ (reference sequence). CDR3 length: 17 residues. CDR3 in amino acids: CASSSFPPGQVMNRLFF. The CDR3 bases are TGTGCCAGCAGCTCTTTTCCTCCGGGACAGGTGATGAATAGACTGTTTTTT. Complete variable domain (other parts from reference TRBV7-9 and TRBJ1-4): DTGVSQNPRHKITKRGQNVTFRCDPISEHNRLYWYRQTLGQGPEFLTYFQNEAQLEKSRLLSDRFSAERPKGSFSTLEIQRTEQGDSAMYLCASSSFPPGQVMNRLFFGSGTQLSVL.

This rearrangement joins TRBV10-2 to TRBJ2-7; 7 bases fit TRBD1. Germline assignment: CDR1 WSHSY and CDR2 SAAADI. The CDR3 sequence is 14 residues long. V lost 2 bases, J lost 4 bases, and 5 bases stayed unmatched. The CDR3 loop reads CASSEPDRLYEQYF. The CDR3, as DNA: TGCGCCAGCAGTGAGCCGGACAGGTTATACGAGCAGTACTTC.

The chain couples TRBV5-6 to TRBJ2-3, with 7 positions matching TRBD1. The germline gives CDR1 SGHDT, CDR2 YYEEEE. J lost 9 bases, V lost 4 bases, and 5 bases had no gene match. This CDR3 region has 12 residues. The CDR3 nucleotides read TGTGCCAGCAGCCGGGACAGCCGGACGCAGTATTTT. Translation gives CASSRDSRTQYF.

The chain combines TRBV28 with TRBJ1-2; D remains ambiguous. Germline CDR1 and CDR2: MDHEN and SYDVKM. V was trimmed by 6 bases and J by 8 bases, leaving 19 bases between them. The CDR3 runs to 14 residues. CDR3 coding DNA: TGTGCCAGCAGACCTTCCGGGATCGCTGGGGGCTACACCTTC. This translates into CASRPSGIAGGYTF.

The rearrangement links TRBV6-6 to TRBJ2-7; D may be TRBD2 (5 bases). Trimming took 0 bases from V and 2 from J, leaving 14 bases between them. The CDR3 contains 16 residues. Germline V gene sequence: CDR1 MNHNY, CDR2 SVGAGI (reference sequence). CDR3 nucleotides: TGTGCCAGCAGTTACTCCTCCGATAGCGAGCCCTACGAGCAGTACTTC. Protein product: CASSYSSDSEPYEQYF.

The V gene is TRBV14, the J gene TRBJ2-3; 9 bases agree with TRBD1. V lost 3 bases to trimming and J lost 2 bases; unmatched junction nucleotides: 9. This CDR3 is 17 amino acids long. In germline, CDR1 is SGHDN, CDR2 FVKESK. CDR3 nucleotide sequence: TGTGCCAGCAGCCAGGGGTACAGGGGGCCCCACACAGATACGCAGTATTTT. This translates into CASSQGYRGPHTDTQYF.

V usage is TRBV6-5 and J usage is TRBJ2-1; unclear D gene. This CDR3 region has 14 residues. The V and J ends lost 7 bases and 2 bases respectively, with 12 bases between them. In germline, CDR1 is MNHEY, CDR2 SVGAGI. In nucleotides, the CDR3 is TGTGCCAGCACCCAGCACGGAACCTACAATGAGCAGTTCTTC. Its translation is CASTQHGTYNEQFF.

V usage is TRBV5-4 and J usage is TRBJ2-7; D unclear. Trimming cost V 0 bases and J 6 bases, with 4 bases left between them. The CDR3 spans 11 residues. Germline lookup yields CDR1 SGHNT and CDR2 YYREEE (reference sequence). The chain's CDR3 is CASSLGLEQYF. The CDR3 nucleotides are TGTGCCAGCAGCTTGGGGCTCGAGCAGTACTTC.

As regards this clone: Other nucleotide sequences in the sample specify the same CDR3. V gene TRBV5-1 combines with J gene TRBJ1-1; D not resolved. Germline V gene lookup returns CDR1 SGHRS and CDR2 YFSETQ. The CDR3 consists of 13 residues. Trimming left V 0 bases short and J 1 base short, with 4 bases between. The CDR3 loop reads CASSLEGNTEAFF. The CDR3 DNA reads TGCGCCAGCAGCTTGGAAGGGAACACTGAAGCTTTCTTT. The full variable domain, completed using reference TRBV5-1 and TRBJ1-1, is KAGVTQTPRYLIKTRGQQVTLSCSPISGHRSVSWYQQTPGQGLQFLFEYFSETQRNKGNFPGRFSGRQFSNSRSEMNVSTLELGDSALYLCASSLEGNTEAFFGQGTRLTVV.

This chain uses TRBV6-1 with TRBJ1-6, with 11 bases lining up with TRBD1. Germline lookup yields CDR1 MNHNS and CDR2 SASEGT. Germline trimming cut 0 bases from V and 9 bases from J; bases unmatched to any gene: 1. CDR3 length equals 15 residues. The CDR3 reads CASSEAGTGGSPLHF. In nucleotides, the CDR3 is TGTGCCAGCAGTGAAGCTGGGACAGGGGGTTCACCCCTCCACTTT.

V is TRBV6-5 and J is TRBJ2-7; TRBD1 matches at 7 bases. From germline, CDR1 is MNHEY and CDR2 SVGAGI. The V gene end was trimmed by 7 bases and the J gene end by 0 bases; junction bases not matched to a gene: 6. CDR3 size: 14 residues. CDR3 DNA: TGTGCCAGCATGTGGGACAGAAGCTCCTACGAGCAGTACTTC. The encoded protein is CASMWDRSSYEQYF.

V gene TRBV30 combines with J gene TRBJ2-7; TRBD2 matches 11 bases. Trimming removed 2 bases from V and 0 bases from J; junction bases left unmatched: 6. The CDR3 contains 16 residues. Germline lookup yields CDR1 GTSNPN and CDR2 SVGIG (reference sequence). The CDR3 sequence: CAWSPLGLAASYEQYF. CDR3 DNA: TGTGCCTGGAGTCCGCTGGGACTAGCGGCCTCCTACGAGCAGTACTTC. Combining the CDR3 with reference TRBV30 and TRBJ2-7 gives the whole variable domain SQTIHQWPATLVQPVGSPLSLECTVEGTSNPNLYWYRQAAGRGLQLLFYSVGIGQISSEVPQNLSASRPQDRQFILSSKKLLLSDSGFYLCAWSPLGLAASYEQYFGPGTRLTVT.

V is TRBV21-1 and J is TRBJ1-5. TRBV21-1 is reported as a pseudogene. The CDR3 has 14 residues. For the CDR3, the DNA is TGTGCCAGCAGCAAAGTGGCGCCAGATCAGCCCCAGCATTTT. Protein sequence: CASSKVAPDQPQHF.

This clone was counted a few times. The chain carries TRBV6-5 and TRBJ1-5; a weak D match, TRBD1 (5 bases). This CDR3 is built from 14 residues. Germline CDR1 and CDR2: MNHEY and SVGAGI. V was pared by 0 bases and J by 6 bases, with 9 bases between. The CDR3 coding sequence is TGTGCCAGCAGTTACTCCACTAGGGGTCAGCCCCAGCATTTT. Its translation is CASSYSTRGQPQHF.

The chain joins TRBV10-1 to TRBJ1-1; TRBD1 matches 7 bases. The CDR3 has 14 residues. V gave up 0 bases and J gave up 4 bases; unmatched junction bases: 2. Germline V gene data show CDR1 as WNHNN and CDR2 as SYGVQD (reference sequence). CDR3 DNA: TGCGCCAGCAGTGAGTCAAGGGGGCCCACTGAAGCTTTCTTT. Residues: CASSESRGPTEAFF.

V is TRBV4-1 and J is TRBJ1-1; D call uncertain. V gave up 0 bases and J gave up 4 bases, with 12 bases separating them. Germline CDR1 MGHRA, CDR2 YSYEKL. The CDR3 extends over 15 amino acids. Written as DNA, the CDR3 is TGCGCCAGCAGCCAAGAGAAGAGGTCCGGCACTGAAGCTTTCTTT. This sequence encodes CASSQEKRSGTEAFF.

The gene calls are TRBV9 and TRBJ2-7, with D perhaps TRBD2 (6 bases). The CDR3 length is 13 residues. Looked up from germline, CDR1 is SGDLS and CDR2 is YYNGEE. V was shortened by 3 bases and J by 9 bases, with 16 bases between the two germline ends. The DNA for the CDR3 is TGTGCCAGCAGCGGACGACTAGTTCGAGGGCAGTACTTC. It specifies CASSGRLVRGQYF. Together with reference TRBV9 and TRBJ2-7, the CDR3 gives the full variable domain: DSGVTQTPKHLITATGQRVTLRCSPRSGDLSVYWYQQSLDQGLQFLIQYYNGEERAKGNILERFSAQQFPDLHSELNLSSLELGDSALYFCASSGRLVRGQYFGPGTRLTVT.

This clone was observed a single time. V is TRBV27 and J is TRBJ2-2; either TRBD1 or TRBD2 may fit D (5 bases each). The V and J ends lost 7 bases and 5 bases respectively, with 14 bases between them. CDR3 size: 14 residues. In germline, CDR1 is MNHEY, CDR2 SMNVEV (reference sequence). Written as DNA, the CDR3 is TGTGCCAGCAAATACAGGAGGCATACCGGGGAGCTGTTTTTT. Translated, it gives CASKYRRHTGELFF.

This sequence joins TRBV14 and TRBJ2-2; D gene unclear. The CDR3 extends over 13 amino acids. Germline lookup yields CDR1 SGHDN and CDR2 FVKESK. Trimming shortened V by 4 bases and J by 6 bases, and 9 bases separated the two germline ends. The CDR3 spells CASSLIAAGELFF. The CDR3 DNA reads TGTGCCAGCAGCCTGATCGCTGCCGGGGAGCTGTTTTTT.

This chain links TRBV12-5 with TRBJ2-7; D assignment may be TRBD1 or TRBD2 (5 bases each). The CDR3 contains 13 residues. Germline CDR1 and CDR2: LGHNT and FRNRAP. Trimming removed 7 bases at V and 2 bases at J, with 12 bases between. CDR3 loop: CASALRGAYEQYF. The CDR3 DNA is TGTGCTAGTGCCCTTAGAGGGGCCTACGAGCAGTACTTC. Full variable domain (missing parts from reference TRBV12-5 and TRBJ2-7): DARVTQTPRHKVTEMGQEVTMRCQPILGHNTVFWYRQTMMQGLELLAYFRNRAPLDDSGMPKDRFSAEMPDATLATLKIQPSEPRDSAVYFCASALRGAYEQYFGPGTRLTVT.

The rearrangement joins TRBV18 to TRBJ2-5; 12 bases line up with TRBD2. The germline V gene encodes CDR1 KGHSH and CDR2 LQKENI. Trimming cost V 4 bases and J 5 bases; bases outside gene matches: 5. CDR3 length equals 15 residues. The CDR3 DNA sequence: TGTGCCAGCTCACTTTCCGGGACTAGCGGGGAGACCCAGTACTTC. It encodes CASSLSGTSGETQYF.

The J gene is TRBJ1-5, the V gene TRBV6-1; D may be TRBD1 (6 bases). This CDR3 is 15 amino acids long. Deletions cut 6 bases from V and 6 bases from J, with 18 bases between. Germline CDR1 reads MNHNS; CDR2 reads SASEGT. Here the CDR3 DNA reads TGTGCCAGCAGGGCCGGGGGGGCGGTGAGTCAGCCCCAGCATTTT. Residues: CASRAGGAVSQPQHF.

The V and J genes are TRBV5-1 and TRBJ2-7; TRBD2 matches at 9 bases. Germline assignment: CDR1 SGHRS and CDR2 YFSETQ. V was pared by 3 bases and J by 6 bases, with 7 bases of the junction left unmatched. The CDR3 runs to 14 residues. CDR3 protein: CASSWNSGGREQYF. CDR3 DNA sequence: TGCGCCAGCAGCTGGAATAGCGGGGGACGCGAGCAGTACTTC.